The 10 T cell receptor beta chains given below trace back to one sample, sequenced in a study of beta chain features in type 1 diabetes. Expressed TCRB transcripts were sequenced because the isolated RNA had all been reverse transcribed beforehand. Profiling relied on immunoSEQ multiplex PCR, and the TCRdb table lists in-frame clones only, not all of them. The sample has nearly 700,000 clones; roughly an eighth are singletons. Their antigens are not known. Overall study results and limits: Type 1 diabetes patients showed a moderate but significant shortening of TCRB CDR3s in all four CD4+ subsets.

Sequenced input: naive CD4+ T cells from blood. The receptors were gathered from a man aged 18 to 29 with type 1 diabetes.

This clone was recorded a few times. The chain combines TRBV18 with TRBJ2-5; the D gene is possibly TRBD2 (6 bases). This CDR3 contains 13 residues. Germline V gene sequence: CDR1 KGHSH, CDR2 LQKENI. Trimming took 4 bases from V and 3 from J, leaving 9 bases between them. CDR3 nucleotides: TGTGCCAGCTCACGGGGGGAAGAAGAGACCCAGTACTTC. It is translated as CASSRGEEETQYF.

This clone was seen more than once but under ten times. This chain links TRBV5-6 with TRBJ2-7, with no clear D. Germline loops: CDR1 SGHDT, CDR2 YYEEEE. CDR3 length: 13 amino acids. V lost 1 base, J lost 2 bases, and 7 bases lay in between. The CDR3 nucleotides read TGTGCCAGCAGCTTGTTCGGAACCTACGAGCAGTACTTC. This gives the protein CASSLFGTYEQYF. Drawing the rest from reference TRBV5-6 and TRBJ2-7, the complete variable domain is DAGVTQSPTHLIKTRGQQVTLRCSPKSGHDTVSWYQQALGQGPQFIFQYYEEEERQRGNFPDRFSGHQFPNYSSELNVNALLLGDSALYLCASSLFGTYEQYFGPGTRLTVT.

The V and J genes are TRBV30 and TRBJ2-7, with D tentatively TRBD1 or TRBD2 (5 bases each). This CDR3 comprises 12 residues. Trimming pared 4 bases from V and 2 bases from J, leaving 9 bases between. Germline V CDR1 and CDR2: GTSNPN, SVGIG (reference sequence). The CDR3 is CAWNTGPYEQYF. The CDR3 DNA reads TGTGCCTGGAATACGGGGCCCTACGAGCAGTACTTC.

The V gene is TRBV19, the J gene TRBJ1-1, with D maybe TRBD1 (5 bases). The germline V and J ends were trimmed by 7 bases and 3 bases, with 18 bases remaining between them. Germline-derived CDR1 and CDR2 are LNHDA and SQIVND (reference sequence). The CDR3 is 15 amino acids. CDR3 loop: CASNPQGRKDTEAFF. CDR3 bases: TGTGCCAGTAACCCCCAGGGCAGGAAGGACACTGAAGCTTTCTTT.

This chain joins TRBV25-1 and TRBJ1-6; tentative D call: TRBD1 (5 bases). The CDR3 extends over 15 amino acids. Trimming left V 6 bases short and J 6 bases short, with 15 bases between. Germline CDR1 is MGHDK and CDR2 is SYGVNS. This CDR3 reads CASRPRDPFNSPLHF. The CDR3 nucleotides are TGTGCCAGCAGACCTAGGGACCCTTTTAATTCACCCCTCCACTTT. The complete variable domain, with remaining parts taken from reference TRBV25-1 and TRBJ1-6, reads EADIYQTPRYLVIGTGKKITLECSQTMGHDKMYWYQQDPGMELHLIHYSYGVNSTEKGDLSSESTVSRIRTEHFPLTLESARPSHTSQYLCASRPRDPFNSPLHFGNGTRLTVT.

This clone came up a few times. The rearrangement links TRBV2 to TRBJ1-6, with unresolved D. Germline CDR1 is SNHLY and CDR2 is FYNNEI. The CDR3 is 13 residues long. The chain's CDR3 is CAKSPQANSPLHF. The CDR3 region has the DNA TGTGCTAAGAGTCCCCAGGCCAATTCACCCCTCCACTTT.

This clone was counted a single time. CDR3 sequence: CAWSVLGEQPQHF. CDR3 bases: TGTGCCTGGAGTGTACTGGGGGAGCAGCCCCAGCATTTT. The chain carries TRBV30 and TRBJ1-5; a possible D gene is TRBD1 (5 bases). CDR3 length equals 13 residues. Germline V CDR1 and CDR2: GTSNPN, SVGIG (reference sequence). V lost 0 bases, J lost 7 bases, and 10 bases lay in between.

The CDR3 coding sequence is TGTGCCAGCAGCTTAGGACCCCGCAGGGGGCTCGGTCAGCCCCAGCATTTT. The encoded protein is CASSLGPRRGLGQPQHF. The chain carries TRBV7-2 and TRBJ1-5; TRBD1 aligns across 8 bases. Germline CDR1 is SGHTA and CDR2 is FQGNSA. This CDR3 is built from 17 residues. V dropped 1 base and J dropped 6; count of bases not matched to a gene: 11.

This clone was seen a few times. The genes are TRBV9 and TRBJ1-3, with 7 bases fitting TRBD1. V lost 2 bases, J lost 3 bases, and 5 bases stayed unmatched. The CDR3 has 15 residues. Germline loops: CDR1 SGDLS, CDR2 YYNGEE. The CDR3 DNA is TGTGCCAGCAGCGTTGGGGACAGCGATGGAAACACCATATATTTT. It yields the protein CASSVGDSDGNTIYF.

J is TRBJ1-2 and V is TRBV7-9; no clear D gene. Germline V gene sequence: CDR1 SEHNR, CDR2 FQNEAQ (reference sequence). V lost 8 bases, J lost 2 bases, and 9 bases lay in between. This CDR3 comprises 12 residues. The CDR3 nucleotides read TGTGCCAGCGCCAGAGACAACTATGGCTACACCTTC. Translating gives CASARDNYGYTF.